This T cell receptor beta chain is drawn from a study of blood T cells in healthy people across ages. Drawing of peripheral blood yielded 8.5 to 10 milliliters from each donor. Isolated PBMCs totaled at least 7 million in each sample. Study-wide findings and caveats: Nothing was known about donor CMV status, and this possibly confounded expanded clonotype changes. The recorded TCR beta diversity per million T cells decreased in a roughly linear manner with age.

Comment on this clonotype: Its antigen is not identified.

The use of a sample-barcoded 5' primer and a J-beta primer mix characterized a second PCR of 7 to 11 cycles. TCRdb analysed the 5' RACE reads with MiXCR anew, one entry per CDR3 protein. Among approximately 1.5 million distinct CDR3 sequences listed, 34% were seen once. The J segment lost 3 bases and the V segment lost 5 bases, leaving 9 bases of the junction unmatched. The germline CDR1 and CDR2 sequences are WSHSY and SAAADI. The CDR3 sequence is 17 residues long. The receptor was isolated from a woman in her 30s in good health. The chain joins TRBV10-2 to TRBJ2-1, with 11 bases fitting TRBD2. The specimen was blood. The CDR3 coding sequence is TGCGCCAGCAGTAAATATCTAGCGGGAGGTCGCTACAATGAGCAGTTCTTC. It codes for CASSKYLAGGRYNEQFF.